This T cell receptor beta chain was captured in a study of blood T cells in healthy people across ages. Regarding the study as a whole: The study regarded diversity estimates from one million T cells as underestimates.

V lost 2 bases, J lost 3 bases, and 11 bases lay in between. CDR1 and CDR2 (germline): MNHNY, SVGAGI (reference sequence). The CDR3 is 14 residues long. With a J-beta primer mix and a sample-barcoded 5' primer, a second PCR ran about 7 to 12 cycles. In TCRdb, the 5' RACE reads were re-called with MiXCR into one record per CDR3 protein. The sample consists of around 800,000 distinct CDR3 sequences, 46% of them appearing once. Remarks on this clonotype: Its specificity is not known.

What was sequenced was blood. This sequence joins TRBV6-6 and TRBJ2-7, with D unresolved. The sequence was collected from a man older than 75 in good health. As DNA, the CDR3 is TGTGCCAGCAGTTACACAGCCGTGAACTACGAGCAGTACTTC. This translates into CASSYTAVNYEQYF.